Following are 10 T cell receptor beta chains from one sample sequenced in a study of cytomegalovirus exposure and HLA in healthy donors. With 60 Vbeta and 13 Jbeta primers, the PCR was carried out. This table comes from immunoSEQ multiplex PCR, and its TCRdb copy is limited to in-frame clones, with some not included. Counted here are about 83,000 clones, roughly 76% occurring once; the ten biggest clones make up approximately 1.9%. The sample consisted of PBMCs. The receptors derive from a woman aged 25 to 39 in good health and CMV-seronegative.

This CDR3 reads CASSLVSTGSYNEQFF. The CDR3 DNA reads TGTGCCAGCAGCTTAGTATCTACCGGCTCCTACAATGAGCAGTTCTTC. The chain has TRBV7-2 and TRBJ2-1; D not resolved. Trimming shortened V by 1 base and J by 0 bases, and 10 bases separated the two germline ends. The CDR3 sequence is 16 residues long. Germline CDR1 reads SGHTA; CDR2 reads FQGNSA.

This chain connects TRBV30 to TRBJ1-4; D is undetermined. The CDR3 runs to 14 residues. The V and J ends lost 3 bases and 8 bases respectively, with 16 bases between them. The V gene's germline CDR1 is GTSNPN and CDR2 SVGIG (reference sequence). The CDR3, as DNA: TGTGCCTGGAGCCGAACCCGGACGGGAGAAAAACTGTTTTTT. Protein sequence: CAWSRTRTGEKLFF.

This sequence joins TRBV4-3 and TRBJ1-3; 8 nucleotides line up with TRBD1. The CDR3 sequence is 19 residues long. Germline V gives CDR1 LGHNA, CDR2 YSLEER. The V segment lost 2 bases and the J segment 2 bases; nucleotides outside the gene matches: 14. DNA of the CDR3: TGCGCCAGCAGCCAAATTATTCTCCAGGGGGCGAACCCTGGAAACACCATATATTTT. This gives the protein CASSQIILQGANPGNTIYF.

The rearrangement joins TRBV7-9 to TRBJ2-1, with 7 bases that match TRBD2. Germline-derived CDR1 and CDR2 are SEHNR and FQNEAQ (reference sequence). The V segment lost 0 bases and the J segment 4 bases; nucleotides outside the gene matches: 3. CDR3 length: 15 residues. The CDR3 DNA is TGTGCCAGCAGCTTAGCGGGAGGGAAGTACAATGAGCAGTTCTTC. It translates to CASSLAGGKYNEQFF.

Comment on this clone: The junction departs from germline at one end; a sequencing error may be responsible. J is TRBJ1-3 and V is TRBV7-9; D is perhaps TRBD1 (6 bases). Germline V CDR1 and CDR2: SEHNR, FQNEAQ (reference sequence). This CDR3 comprises 16 residues. This CDR3 reads CSSSSTTGISGNTIYF. The CDR3, as DNA: TGTTCCAGCAGCTCAACAACAGGGATCTCCGGAAACACCATATATTTT.

The chain carries TRBV9 and TRBJ1-3; D perhaps matches TRBD1 (5 bases). CDR3 length: 19 amino acids. Trimming removed 0 bases from V and 0 bases from J, with 19 bases in between. The V gene's germline CDR1 is SGDLS and CDR2 YYNGEE. This CDR3 is CASSVGPRGNSHSGNTIYF. Written as DNA, the CDR3 is TGTGCCAGCAGCGTAGGACCCCGGGGGAACAGCCACTCTGGAAACACCATATATTTT.

This clone was seen a single time. The rearrangement joins TRBV13 to TRBJ2-5, with D hard to call. CDR3 length: 13 amino acids. Trimming left V 3 bases short and J 11 bases short, with 16 bases between. Germline CDR1 reads PRHDT; CDR2 reads FYEKMQ (reference sequence). As DNA, the CDR3 is TGTGCCAGCAGCTTGTCTGGTCCACGAGAGCAGTACTTC. It encodes CASSLSGPREQYF.

The chain has TRBV7-9 and TRBJ1-1; D perhaps matches TRBD1 (6 bases). CDR1 is SEHNR, CDR2 FQNEAQ, per germline (reference sequence). Trimming took 5 bases from V and 2 from J, leaving 15 bases between them. The CDR3 is made up of 15 amino acids. The CDR3 loop reads CASSPRDKLNTEAFF. The CDR3 DNA sequence: TGTGCCAGCAGCCCCCGGGACAAGCTCAACACTGAAGCTTTCTTT.

The chain carries TRBV2 and TRBJ2-1, with D uncertain. The germline V gene encodes CDR1 SNHLY and CDR2 FYNNEI. Trimming left V 4 bases short and J 5 bases short, with 18 bases between. CDR3 length equals 16 residues. CDR3 in amino acids: CASSARVRPKDNEQFF. The CDR3 bases are TGTGCCAGCAGTGCTCGGGTCCGACCAAAGGACAATGAGCAGTTCTTC.

V usage is TRBV2 and J usage is TRBJ1-5, with TRBD1 as a possible D gene (5 bases). CDR1 is SNHLY, CDR2 FYNNEI, per germline. This CDR3 is 14 amino acids long. Trimming cost V 6 bases and J 4 bases, with 13 bases left between them. This CDR3 is CASRGARANQPQHF. CDR3 sequence (DNA): TGTGCCAGCAGAGGCGCCAGGGCAAATCAGCCCCAGCATTTT.